The sequence of this T cell receptor (beta chain) was determined in a study of cytomegalovirus exposure and HLA in healthy donors. General study results and limits: An observed cluster of highly shared sequence variants was recorded as a likely sequencing artifact.

In the case of this clone: The antigen is undetermined.

At the time of sampling, donors were nominally healthy, though unrecorded immune exposures were likely. Germline V gene data show CDR1 as MNHNS and CDR2 as SASEGT. V lost 6 bases and J 0 bases, leaving 12 bases between the germline ends. The CDR3 runs 14 residues. 60 Vbeta and 13 Jbeta primers were used in PCR. Data came from immunoSEQ multiplex PCR; TCRdb stores just in-frame clones and leaves some out. In the table there are some 190,000 clones, 80% to 90% of which are singletons. The sequence derives from a woman in her twenties or thirties in good health and CMV-seronegative. Sample: PBMCs. V is TRBV6-1 and J is TRBJ2-7; D might be TRBD1 (5 bases). The CDR3 protein is CASRTDRTSYEQYF. In nucleotides, the CDR3 is TGTGCCAGCAGAACTGACAGAACCTCCTACGAGCAGTACTTC.